A selection of T cell receptor beta chains follows, all from one sample in a study of shared clonotypes between healthy human individuals. This table comes from immunoSEQ multiplex PCR, and its TCRdb copy is limited to in-frame clones, with some not included. The sample gives 750,000 to 1,000,000 clones, 90% to 95% of which show up once; 24% is in the top ten. Source material: naive CD8+ T cells sorted from blood. Receptor source: a man under 40 in good health. CDR3s include the opening cysteine and the closing phenylalanine or tryptophan. The order of the fields is J gene, clone size, D gene, V gene, CDR3 DNA, CDR3 protein. The D gene is left open where the match is weak. Clone size appears in some rows only: once, few, many, or a class for an expanded clone.

J gene: TRBJ2-7; clone size: -; D gene: -; V gene: TRBV19; CDR3 DNA: TGTGCCAGTAGTCCTCAGGGGCAGTCCTACGAGCAGTACTTC; CDR3 protein: CASSPQGQSYEQYF
J gene: TRBJ2-1; clone size: -; D gene: -; V gene: TRBV14; CDR3 DNA: TGTGCCAGCAGCCCCGACTCAAACTACAATGAGCAGTTCTTC; CDR3 protein: CASSPDSNYNEQFF
J gene: TRBJ2-7; clone size: once; D gene: TRBD1; V gene: TRBV27; CDR3 DNA: TGTGCCAGCAGTCCAGACAGGGTTCGCGAGCAGTACTTC; CDR3 protein: CASSPDRVREQYF
J gene: TRBJ1-1; clone size: -; D gene: -; V gene: TRBV10-3; CDR3 DNA: TGTGCCAGCAATGGGCTGGACACACACACTGAAGCTTTCTTT; CDR3 protein: CASNGLDTHTEAFF
J gene: TRBJ2-1; clone size: -; D gene: TRBD2; V gene: TRBV7-2; CDR3 DNA: TGTGCCAGCAGCCTCGGTCCCCCGGGACTACAATTCGATGAGCAGTTCTTC; CDR3 protein: CASSLGPPGLQFDEQFF
J gene: TRBJ2-1; clone size: -; D gene: -; V gene: TRBV7-6; CDR3 DNA: TGTGCCAGCAGCTCCCTCGCAGACCCTAAGAATGAGCAGTTCTTC; CDR3 protein: CASSSLADPKNEQFF
J gene: TRBJ1-4; clone size: -; D gene: -; V gene: TRBV27; CDR3 DNA: TGTGCCAGCAGTTTATTAGGGCCGGGGGAAAAACTGTTTTTT; CDR3 protein: CASSLLGPGEKLFF
J gene: TRBJ2-1; clone size: -; D gene: -; V gene: TRBV5-1; CDR3 DNA: TGCGCCAGCAGCTCGGACTTAAGCTCCTACAATGAGCAGTTCTTC; CDR3 protein: CASSSDLSSYNEQFF
J gene: TRBJ1-5; clone size: -; D gene: -; V gene: TRBV6-1; CDR3 DNA: TGTGCCAGCAGTGATTCTCTGCAGTACAATCAGCCCCAGCATTTT; CDR3 protein: CASSDSLQYNQPQHF
J gene: TRBJ2-2; clone size: -; D gene: TRBD2; V gene: TRBV9; CDR3 DNA: TGTGCCAGCAGCGTAGAGGGACTAGCGACCGGGGAGCTGTTTTTT; CDR3 protein: CASSVEGLATGELFF
J gene: TRBJ2-1; clone size: -; D gene: -; V gene: TRBV11-2; CDR3 DNA: TGTGCCAGCAGCTCCGGCTTAAGCTCCTACAATGAGCAGTTCTTC; CDR3 protein: CASSSGLSSYNEQFF
J gene: TRBJ2-7; clone size: -; D gene: TRBD1; V gene: TRBV28; CDR3 DNA: TGTGCCAGCAGTTTGGGTGGACAGGGGAGCTACGAGCAGTACTTC; CDR3 protein: CASSLGGQGSYEQYF
J gene: TRBJ1-2; clone size: -; D gene: TRBD1; V gene: TRBV7-9; CDR3 DNA: TGTGCCAGCAGCCTACGGACAGGGGTGGCCTATGGCTACACCTTC; CDR3 protein: CASSLRTGVAYGYTF
J gene: TRBJ2-1; clone size: -; D gene: TRBD2; V gene: TRBV28; CDR3 DNA: TGTGCCAGCAGTCCCCGGGGGGGAGGATCCTACAATGAGCAGTTCTTC; CDR3 protein: CASSPRGGGSYNEQFF
J gene: TRBJ2-3; clone size: -; D gene: TRBD1; V gene: TRBV28; CDR3 DNA: TGTGCCAGCAGTTCCAGGACAGGACCCGTCACAGATACGCAGTATTTT; CDR3 protein: CASSSRTGPVTDTQYF
J gene: TRBJ1-5; clone size: -; D gene: TRBD1; V gene: TRBV18; CDR3 DNA: TGTGCCAGCTCACCATTTCAGGGGGTGGATCAGCCCCAGCATTTT; CDR3 protein: CASSPFQGVDQPQHF
J gene: TRBJ2-3; clone size: -; D gene: -; V gene: TRBV6-1; CDR3 DNA: TGTGCCAGCAGTGAATGGGGCGGGATCGGCTCGGATACGCAGTATTTT; CDR3 protein: CASSEWGGIGSDTQYF
J gene: TRBJ2-2; clone size: -; D gene: -; V gene: TRBV29-1; CDR3 DNA: TGCAGCGTTGTATCTGCGCAGGGTACGGGGGAGCTGTTTTTT; CDR3 protein: CSVVSAQGTGELFF
J gene: TRBJ2-2; clone size: -; D gene: -; V gene: TRBV28; CDR3 DNA: TGTGCCAGCAGTCCCCCCGGTCCCCGTTTGGCGAACACCGGGGAGCTGTTTTTT; CDR3 protein: CASSPPGPRLANTGELFF
J gene: TRBJ2-1; clone size: once; D gene: -; V gene: TRBV7-8; CDR3 DNA: TGTGCCAGCAGTTCGAAGGGCTACAATGAGCAGTTCTTC; CDR3 protein: CASSSKGYNEQFF
J gene: TRBJ1-5; clone size: -; D gene: -; V gene: TRBV9; CDR3 DNA: TGTGCCAGCAGCTTAGGGGGGGCTTTGGATCAGCCCCAGCATTTT; CDR3 protein: CASSLGGALDQPQHF
J gene: TRBJ2-7; clone size: few; D gene: -; V gene: TRBV6-5; CDR3 DNA: TGTGCCAGCAGTTACAAGCCGGACAGCTCCTACGAGCAGTACTTC; CDR3 protein: CASSYKPDSSYEQYF